This T cell receptor beta chain emerged from a study of shared clonotypes between healthy human individuals. Whole-study findings and limits: In the sorted subsets, rarefaction showed sequencing was incomplete despite large depth. Clonotypes shared by all four sorted-subset donors had higher generation probabilities than non-shared clonotypes.

In regard to this clone: What it binds is not known.

CD4+ cells yielded CD45RA+ naive and CD45RA-negative memory subsets. Data came from immunoSEQ multiplex PCR; TCRdb stores just in-frame clones and leaves some out. This table holds hundreds of thousands of clones, under 80% found once. The receptor's source is a woman aged 25 to 39 in good health. Sequenced: memory CD4+ T cells sorted from blood. Stated subset: CD45RA-negative fraction.

The CDR3 spells CASSWRGARVGIDTGELFF. In DNA, the CDR3 is TGTGCCAGCAGCTGGAGGGGGGCTCGTGTCGGGATTGACACCGGGGAGCTGTTTTTT. The rearrangement uses TRBV11-3 and TRBJ2-2, with D possibly being TRBD1 or TRBD2 (6 bases each). CDR1 SGHNT and CDR2 YENEEA come from the germline V gene. The CDR3 is 19 amino acids. Trimming left V 4 bases short and J 3 bases short, with 24 bases between. The full variable domain, in which reference TRBV11-3 and TRBJ2-2 provide the parts outside the CDR3, is EAGVVQSPRYKIIEKKQPVAFWCNPISGHNTLYWYLQNLGQGPELLIRYENEEAVDDSQLPKDRFSAERLKGVDSTLKIQPAELGDSAVYLCASSWRGARVGIDTGELFFGEGSRLTVL.